This T cell receptor (beta chain) was profiled in a study of blood T cell repertoires in COVID-19. About the research overall: The United States, Italy and Spain provided the acute and convalescent COVID-19 samples. The analysed material was cDNA or gDNA that came from T cells, B-cell-depleted T cells, or PBMCs.

Authors' data handling: It was from reference gene primer amplification that nucleated cell counts were estimated. The method was immunoSEQ multiplex PCR; TCRdb's version includes in-frame clones alone and lacks a portion of them. Clone size and V and J calls were adopted from that table, with D and trimming inferred from the DNA. Among some 250,000 clones listed, around nine tenths were seen once. Trimming stripped 5 bases from V and 2 bases from J, with 12 bases between. The length of the CDR3 is 14 residues. Germline CDR1 reads SGHNT; CDR2 reads YENEEA. The TCR comes from a man aged 25 to 40 with active or convalescent COVID-19. Sample: peripheral blood. The V call is TRBV11-3, the J call TRBJ1-1, with TRBD1 as a possible D gene (6 bases). The CDR3 DNA follows: TGTGCCAGCAGCCCTCGGGGGGCTAACACTGAAGCTTTCTTT. Translating gives CASSPRGANTEAFF.